A selection of T cell receptor beta chains follows, all from one sample in a study of cytomegalovirus exposure and HLA in healthy donors. Repertoires were generated with immunoSEQ multiplex PCR, while TCRdb's copy carries only in-frame clones and drops some. Among under 250,000 clones, roughly 85% were seen once, and the ten largest hold 1.8%. Material: PBMCs. Receptors were obtained from a male donor in good health and CMV-seronegative. CDR3s include the opening cysteine and the closing phenylalanine or tryptophan. D genes are given only for firm matches. Some rows mark clone size as missing; the rest say once, few, many or name a class of expanded clone.

>TRBJ2-5|NA|NA|TRBV7-9
CASSPSRETQYF
TGTGCCAGCAGTCCCTCCAGGGAGACCCAGTACTTC
>TRBJ2-3|NA|NA|TRBV6-6
CASSYSRASSTDTQYF
TGTGCCAGCAGTTACTCCCGAGCGTCTAGCACAGATACGCAGTATTTT
>TRBJ2-2|NA|NA|TRBV6-5
CASSYRLIQGTGELFF
TGTGCCAGCAGTTACCGGTTAATTCAGGGGACCGGGGAGCTGTTTTTT
>TRBJ2-2|TRBD1|NA|TRBV27
CASTKGQGYTGELFF
TGTGCCAGCACTAAGGGACAGGGGTACACCGGGGAGCTGTTTTTT
>TRBJ1-1|NA|NA|TRBV28
CASFRGYTEAFF
TGTGCCAGCTTCAGGGGATACACTGAAGCTTTCTTT
>TRBJ2-7|NA|NA|TRBV6-5
CASSSTSGSYEQYF
TGTGCCAGCAGTTCCACTAGTGGCTCCTACGAGCAGTACTTC
>TRBJ1-2|NA|NA|TRBV5-6
CASTLDGYGYTF
TGTGCCAGCACCCTAGACGGATATGGCTACACCTTC
>TRBJ2-7|NA|NA|TRBV9
CASSGRSYEQYF
TGTGCCAGCAGCGGGAGATCCTACGAGCAGTACTTC
>TRBJ1-4|NA|NA|TRBV5-1
CASSSRTVQSTNEKLFF
TGCGCCAGCAGCTCCCGGACAGTCCAGTCAACTAATGAAAAACTGTTTTTT
>TRBJ2-7|NA|NA|TRBV5-6
CASSLSTYEQYF
TGTGCCAGCAGCCTGAGCACCTACGAGCAGTACTTC
>TRBJ2-1|NA|once|TRBV7-9
CASSLNRRLYNEQFF
TGTGCCAGCAGCTTAAATCGGAGACTCTACAATGAGCAGTTCTTC
>TRBJ1-5|TRBD1|NA|TRBV15
CATSRGGTVGNQPQHF
TGTGCCACCAGCAGAGGGGGGACAGTAGGGAATCAGCCCCAGCATTTT
>TRBJ1-2|NA|NA|TRBV10-2
CASSGDSYGYTF
TGCGCCAGCAGTGGTGACAGCTATGGCTACACCTTC
>TRBJ1-1|NA|NA|TRBV9
CASTGTGTEAFF
TGTGCCAGCACGGGAACAGGGACTGAAGCTTTCTTT
>TRBJ1-3|TRBD1|once|TRBV7-8
CASSSNQDRSTIYF
TGTGCCAGCAGCTCGAACCAGGACAGGTCCACCATATATTTT
>TRBJ2-7|NA|NA|TRBV7-3
CASSSTGYEQYF
TGTGCCAGCAGCTCGACAGGCTACGAGCAGTACTTC
>TRBJ2-5|TRBD2|NA|TRBV19
CASRGLAGGEETQYF
TGTGCCAGTCGGGGGCTAGCGGGGGGCGAAGAGACCCAGTACTTC
>TRBJ1-6|NA|once|TRBV13
CASSLGTANSPLHF
TGTGCCAGCAGCTTAGGGACAGCTAATTCACCCCTCCACTTT
>TRBJ2-7|TRBD1|NA|TRBV28
CASSFRSNRGSYEQYF
TGTGCCAGCAGTTTTAGAAGTAACAGGGGGTCCTACGAGCAGTACTTC
>TRBJ2-3|NA|NA|TRBV2
CASSEVMDYSTDTQYF
TGTGCCAGCAGTGAAGTTATGGACTATTCCACAGATACGCAGTATTTT
>TRBJ2-5|NA|NA|TRBV13
CATGQRPQETQYF
TGTGCCACCGGACAGCGACCCCAAGAGACCCAGTACTTC
>TRBJ2-7|TRBD1|NA|TRBV19
CASSGPATGADEQYF
TGTGCCAGTAGTGGCCCCGCGACAGGGGCGGACGAGCAGTACTTC
>TRBJ1-3|TRBD1|NA|TRBV11-2
CASSFPGGGNTIYF
TGTGCCAGCAGCTTCCCAGGGGGTGGAAACACCATATATTTT
>TRBJ2-7|NA|NA|TRBV6-5
CASSPTGYPIYEQYF
TGTGCCAGCAGCCCTACAGGGTACCCGATCTACGAGCAGTACTTC
>TRBJ2-1|NA|NA|TRBV2
CASSVGGVGKNEQFF
TGTGCCAGCAGTGTAGGCGGGGTAGGGAAAAATGAGCAGTTCTTC
>TRBJ2-7|TRBD1|once|TRBV7-9
CASSFRDRRGYEQYF
TGTGCCAGCAGCTTCCGGGACAGGCGGGGATACGAGCAGTACTTC
>TRBJ2-7|NA|NA|TRBV9
CASSATGSSYEQYF
TGTGCCAGCAGCGCGACGGGTTCCTCCTACGAGCAGTACTTC
>TRBJ1-2|NA|NA|TRBV19
CASSIQTGSLYGYTF
TGTGCCAGTAGTATCCAGACAGGTTCGCTCTATGGCTACACCTTC
>TRBJ1-2|TRBD1|NA|TRBV5-1
CASSWGGTAYGYTF
TGCGCCAGCAGCTGGGGTGGGACAGCCTATGGCTACACCTTC
>TRBJ1-1|NA|NA|TRBV19
CASSIVWANTEAFF
TGTGCCAGTAGTATAGTCTGGGCGAACACTGAAGCTTTCTTT
>TRBJ1-1|NA|NA|TRBV19
CASRELRQFRAEAFF
TGTGCCAGTAGAGAACTTAGACAGTTTCGGGCTGAAGCTTTCTTT
>TRBJ2-5|NA|NA|TRBV9
CASSLPLGTQYF
TGTGCCAGCAGCCTCCCCCTAGGGACCCAGTACTTC
>TRBJ2-7|TRBD1|NA|TRBV27
CASSFGLGQGRLGEQYF
TGTGCCAGCAGTTTTGGTCTCGGACAGGGCCGCCTGGGCGAGCAGTACTTC